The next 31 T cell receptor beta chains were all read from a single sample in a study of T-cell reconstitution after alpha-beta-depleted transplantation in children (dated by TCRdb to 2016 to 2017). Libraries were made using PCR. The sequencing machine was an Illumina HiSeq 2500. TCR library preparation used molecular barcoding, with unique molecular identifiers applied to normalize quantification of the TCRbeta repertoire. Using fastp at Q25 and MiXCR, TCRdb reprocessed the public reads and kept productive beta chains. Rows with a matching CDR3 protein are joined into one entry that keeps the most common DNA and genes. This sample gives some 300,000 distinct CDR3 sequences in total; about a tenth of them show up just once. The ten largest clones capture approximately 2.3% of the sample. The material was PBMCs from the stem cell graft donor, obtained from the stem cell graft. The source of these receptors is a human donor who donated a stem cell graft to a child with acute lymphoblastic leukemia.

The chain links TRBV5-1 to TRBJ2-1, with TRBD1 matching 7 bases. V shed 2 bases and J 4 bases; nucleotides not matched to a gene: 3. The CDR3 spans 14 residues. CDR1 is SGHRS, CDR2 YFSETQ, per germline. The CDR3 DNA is TGCGCCAGCAGCTTTGACAGGGTTTACAATGAGCAGTTCTTC. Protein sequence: CASSFDRVYNEQFF.

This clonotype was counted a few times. This CDR3 is CASSASGGNTDTQYF. CDR3 DNA: TGTGCCAGCAGCGCTAGCGGGGGAAACACAGATACGCAGTATTTT. The chain recombines TRBV7-9 with TRBJ2-3; TRBD2 aligns across 10 bases. Unmatched junction bases numbered 4, after V lost 5 bases and J lost 2 bases. This CDR3 spans 15 amino acids. Germline-derived CDR1 and CDR2 are SEHNR and FQNEAQ (reference sequence).

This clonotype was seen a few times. The CDR3 loop reads CASSPGTSGRPGELFF. The CDR3 DNA reads as TGCGCCAGCAGCCCCGGGACTAGCGGGAGGCCCGGGGAGCTGTTTTTT. The chain uses TRBV5-1 and TRBJ2-2; 15 bases are a match to TRBD2. The J segment lost 6 bases and the V segment lost 4 bases, leaving 4 bases of the junction unmatched. The CDR3 totals 16 residues. CDR1 and CDR2 from the germline V gene are SGHRS and YFSETQ. Drawing the rest from reference TRBV5-1 and TRBJ2-2, the complete variable domain is KAGVTQTPRYLIKTRGQQVTLSCSPISGHRSVSWYQQTPGQGLQFLFEYFSETQRNKGNFPGRFSGRQFSNSRSEMNVSTLELGDSALYLCASSPGTSGRPGELFFGEGSRLTVL.

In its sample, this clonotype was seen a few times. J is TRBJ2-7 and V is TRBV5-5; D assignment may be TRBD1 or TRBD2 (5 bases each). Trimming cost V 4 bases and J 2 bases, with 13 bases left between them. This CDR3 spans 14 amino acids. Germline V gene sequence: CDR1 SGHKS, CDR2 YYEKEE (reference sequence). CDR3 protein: CASSQKGRTYEQYF. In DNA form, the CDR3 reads TGTGCCAGCAGCCAGAAGGGGAGAACCTACGAGCAGTACTTC.

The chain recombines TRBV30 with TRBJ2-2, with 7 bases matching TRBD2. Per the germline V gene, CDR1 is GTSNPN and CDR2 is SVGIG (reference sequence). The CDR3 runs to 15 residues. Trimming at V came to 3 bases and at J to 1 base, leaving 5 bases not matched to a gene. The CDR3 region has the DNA TGTGCCTGGAGGTCGGCGGGAGTGAACACCGGGGAGCTGTTTTTT. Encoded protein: CAWRSAGVNTGELFF.

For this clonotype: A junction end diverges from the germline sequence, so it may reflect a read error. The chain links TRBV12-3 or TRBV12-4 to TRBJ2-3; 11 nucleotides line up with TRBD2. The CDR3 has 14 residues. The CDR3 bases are TGTGCCAGCATAGCGGGAGGGAGCACAGATAAGCAGTATTTT. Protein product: CASIAGGSTDKQYF.

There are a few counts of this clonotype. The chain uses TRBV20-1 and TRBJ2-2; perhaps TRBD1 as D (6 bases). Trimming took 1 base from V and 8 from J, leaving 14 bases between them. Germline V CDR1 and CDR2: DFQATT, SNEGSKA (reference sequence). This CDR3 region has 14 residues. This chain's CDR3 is CSARVRGRLGELFF. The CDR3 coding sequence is TGCAGTGCTAGAGTCAGGGGAAGGCTGGGGGAGCTGTTTTTT.

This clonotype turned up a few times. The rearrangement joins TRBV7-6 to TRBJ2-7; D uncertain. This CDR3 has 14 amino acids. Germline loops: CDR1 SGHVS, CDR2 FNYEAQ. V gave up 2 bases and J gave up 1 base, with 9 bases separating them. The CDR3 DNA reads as TGTGCCAGCAGCTTACTATCGGATTCCTACGAGCAGTACTTC. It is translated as CASSLLSDSYEQYF.

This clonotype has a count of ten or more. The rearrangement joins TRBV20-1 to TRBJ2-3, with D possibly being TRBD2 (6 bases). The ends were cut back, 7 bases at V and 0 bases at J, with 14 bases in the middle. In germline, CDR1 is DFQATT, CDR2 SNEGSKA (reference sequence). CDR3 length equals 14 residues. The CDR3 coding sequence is TGCAGTGTTGTAGCGGTAGATAGCACAGATACGCAGTATTTT. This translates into CSVVAVDSTDTQYF.

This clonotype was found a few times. This CDR3 is CASSLTHWYQETQYF. As DNA, the CDR3 is TGTGCCAGCAGCTTGACCCACTGGTACCAAGAGACCCAGTACTTC. The V and J genes are TRBV5-5 and TRBJ2-5; D gene ambiguous. The V end lost 1 base, the J end lost 0 bases, and 10 bases lay between the germline ends. CDR1 and CDR2 (germline): SGHKS, YYEKEE (reference sequence). The CDR3 contains 15 residues.

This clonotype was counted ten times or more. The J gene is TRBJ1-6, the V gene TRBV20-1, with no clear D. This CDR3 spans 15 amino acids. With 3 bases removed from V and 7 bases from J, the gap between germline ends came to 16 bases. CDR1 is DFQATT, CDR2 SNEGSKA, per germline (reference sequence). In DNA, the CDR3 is TGCAGTGCTAGGGCCTCGGACCTCGAGAATTCACCCCTCCACTTT. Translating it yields CSARASDLENSPLHF.

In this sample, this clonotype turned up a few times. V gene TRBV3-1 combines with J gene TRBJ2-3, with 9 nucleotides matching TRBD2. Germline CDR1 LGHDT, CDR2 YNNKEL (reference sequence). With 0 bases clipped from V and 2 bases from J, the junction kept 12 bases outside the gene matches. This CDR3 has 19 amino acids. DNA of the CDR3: TGTGCCAGCAGCCAAGATCGTGCCGGGACTAGCCCCCTCACAGATACGCAGTATTTT. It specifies CASSQDRAGTSPLTDTQYF.

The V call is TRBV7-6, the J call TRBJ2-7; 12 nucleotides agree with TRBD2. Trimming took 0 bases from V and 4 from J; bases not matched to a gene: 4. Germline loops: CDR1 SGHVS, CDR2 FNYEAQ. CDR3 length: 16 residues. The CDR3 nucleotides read TGTGCCAGCAGCTTAGCGTCCCTAGCGGGAGGGTACGAGCAGTACTTC. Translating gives CASSLASLAGGYEQYF.

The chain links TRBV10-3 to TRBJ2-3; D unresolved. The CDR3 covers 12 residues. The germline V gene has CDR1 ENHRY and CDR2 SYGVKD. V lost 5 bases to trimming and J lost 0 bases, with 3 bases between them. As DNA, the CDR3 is TGTGCCATCAGTCGGAGCACAGATACGCAGTATTTT. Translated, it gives CAISRSTDTQYF.

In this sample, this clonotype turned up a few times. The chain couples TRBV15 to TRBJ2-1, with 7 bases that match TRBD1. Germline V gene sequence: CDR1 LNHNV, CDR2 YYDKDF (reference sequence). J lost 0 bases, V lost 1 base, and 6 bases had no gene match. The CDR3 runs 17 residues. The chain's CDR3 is CATSRVGQPFSYNEQFF. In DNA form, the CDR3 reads TGTGCCACCAGCAGAGTGGGACAGCCATTCTCCTACAATGAGCAGTTCTTC.

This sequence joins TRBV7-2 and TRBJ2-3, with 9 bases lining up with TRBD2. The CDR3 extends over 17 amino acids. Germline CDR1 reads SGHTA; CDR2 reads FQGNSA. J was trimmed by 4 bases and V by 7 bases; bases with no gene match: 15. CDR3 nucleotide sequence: TGTGCCAGCACCCCTAAGGCCCTAGCGGGGCTCCCAGATACGCAGTATTTT. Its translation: CASTPKALAGLPDTQYF.

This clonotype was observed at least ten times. The CDR3 sequence: CASSSTGSHHQYF. CDR3 coding DNA: TGTGCCAGCAGCTCCACAGGGTCCCACCATCAGTATTTT. The chain employs TRBV7-2 and TRBJ2-3; a weak D match, TRBD1 (6 bases). Looked up from germline, CDR1 is SGHTA and CDR2 is FQGNSA. The V end was cut by 4 bases, the J end by 12 bases, with 17 bases between. This CDR3 has 13 residues.

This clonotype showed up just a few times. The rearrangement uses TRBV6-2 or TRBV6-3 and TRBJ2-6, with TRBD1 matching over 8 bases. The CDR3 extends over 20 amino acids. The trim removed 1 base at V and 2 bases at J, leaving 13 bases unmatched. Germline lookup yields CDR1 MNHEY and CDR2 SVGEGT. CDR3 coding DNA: TGTGCCAGCAGTTACTTAAGTACCGGGACAGGCTTTACTGGGGCCAACGTCCTGACTTTC. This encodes CASSYLSTGTGFTGANVLTF.

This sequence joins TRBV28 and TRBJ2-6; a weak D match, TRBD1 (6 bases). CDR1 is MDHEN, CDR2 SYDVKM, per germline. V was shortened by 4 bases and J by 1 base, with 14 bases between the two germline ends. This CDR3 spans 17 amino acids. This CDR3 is CASSSRGRGSGANVLTF. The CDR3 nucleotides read TGTGCCAGCAGTTCCCGTGGCAGGGGATCTGGGGCCAACGTCCTGACTTTC. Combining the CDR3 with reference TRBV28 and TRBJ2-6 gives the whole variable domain DVKVTQSSRYLVKRTGEKVFLECVQDMDHENMFWYRQDPGLGLRLIYFSYDVKMKEKGDIPEGYSVSREKKERFSLILESASTNQTSMYLCASSSRGRGSGANVLTFGAGSRLTVL.

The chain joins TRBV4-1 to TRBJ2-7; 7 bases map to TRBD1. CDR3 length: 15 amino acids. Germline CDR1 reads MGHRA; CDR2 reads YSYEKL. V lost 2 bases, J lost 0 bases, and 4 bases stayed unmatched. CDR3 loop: CASSQIQGSSYEQYF. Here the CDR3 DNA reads TGCGCCAGCAGCCAAATACAGGGGTCCTCCTACGAGCAGTACTTC.

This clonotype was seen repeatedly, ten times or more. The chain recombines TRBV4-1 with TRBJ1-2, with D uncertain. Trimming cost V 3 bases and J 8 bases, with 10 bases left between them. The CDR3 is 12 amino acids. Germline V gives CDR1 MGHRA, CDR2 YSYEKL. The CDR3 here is CASSHAGGGYTF. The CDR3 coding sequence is TGCGCCAGCAGCCACGCAGGCGGAGGCTACACCTTC.

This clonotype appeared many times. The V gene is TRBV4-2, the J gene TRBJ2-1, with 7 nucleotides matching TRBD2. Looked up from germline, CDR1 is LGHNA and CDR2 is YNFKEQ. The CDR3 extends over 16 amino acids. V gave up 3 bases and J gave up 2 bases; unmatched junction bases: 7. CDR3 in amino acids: CASSHPTSVPYNEQFF. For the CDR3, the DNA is TGTGCCAGCAGCCATCCAACTAGCGTGCCCTACAATGAGCAGTTCTTC.

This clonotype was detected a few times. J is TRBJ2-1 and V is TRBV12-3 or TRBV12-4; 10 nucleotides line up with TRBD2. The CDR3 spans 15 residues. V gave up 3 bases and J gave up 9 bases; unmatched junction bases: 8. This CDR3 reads CASSLSSGRAGEQFF. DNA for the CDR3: TGTGCCAGCAGTTTGTCCAGCGGGAGGGCCGGTGAGCAGTTCTTC.

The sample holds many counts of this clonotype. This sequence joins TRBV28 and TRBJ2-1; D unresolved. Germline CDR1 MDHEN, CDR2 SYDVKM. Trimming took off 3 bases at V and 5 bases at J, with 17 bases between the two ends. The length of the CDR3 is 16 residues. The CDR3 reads CASSFPGRSIDNEQFF. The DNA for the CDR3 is TGTGCCAGCAGTTTTCCCGGGCGTTCCATTGACAATGAGCAGTTCTTC. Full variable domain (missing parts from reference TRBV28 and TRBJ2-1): DVKVTQSSRYLVKRTGEKVFLECVQDMDHENMFWYRQDPGLGLRLIYFSYDVKMKEKGDIPEGYSVSREKKERFSLILESASTNQTSMYLCASSFPGRSIDNEQFFGPGTRLTVL.

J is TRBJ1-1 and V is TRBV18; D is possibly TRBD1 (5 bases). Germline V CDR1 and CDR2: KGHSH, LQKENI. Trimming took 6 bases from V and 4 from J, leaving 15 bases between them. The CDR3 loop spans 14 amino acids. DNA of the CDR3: TGTGCCAGCTCCCCTCTTAGGGGTAGCACTGAAGCTTTCTTT. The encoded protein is CASSPLRGSTEAFF.

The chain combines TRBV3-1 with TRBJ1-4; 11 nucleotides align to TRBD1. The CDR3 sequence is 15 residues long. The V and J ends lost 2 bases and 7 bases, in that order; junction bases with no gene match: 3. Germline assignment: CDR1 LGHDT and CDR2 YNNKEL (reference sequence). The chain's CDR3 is CASSQRTGGSEKLFF. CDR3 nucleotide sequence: TGTGCCAGCAGCCAACGGACAGGGGGCTCTGAAAAACTGTTTTTT. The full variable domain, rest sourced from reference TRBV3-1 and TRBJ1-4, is DTAVSQTPKYLVTQMGNDKSIKCEQNLGHDTMYWYKQDSKKFLKIMFSYNNKELIINETVPNRFSPKSPDKAHLNLHINSLELGDSAVYFCASSQRTGGSEKLFFGSGTQLSVL.

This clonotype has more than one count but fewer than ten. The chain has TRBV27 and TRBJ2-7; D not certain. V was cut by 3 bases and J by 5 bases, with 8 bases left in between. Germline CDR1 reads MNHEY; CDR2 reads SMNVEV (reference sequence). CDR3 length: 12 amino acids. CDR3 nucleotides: TGTGCCAGCAGTTTTCAAGGGAACGAGCAGTACTTC. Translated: CASSFQGNEQYF.

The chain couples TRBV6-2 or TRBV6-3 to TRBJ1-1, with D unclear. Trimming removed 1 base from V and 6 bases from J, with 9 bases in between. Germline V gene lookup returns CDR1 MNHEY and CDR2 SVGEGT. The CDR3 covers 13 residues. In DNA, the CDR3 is TGTGCCAGCAGTTACTACCCGGAGTCTGAAGCTTTCTTT. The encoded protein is CASSYYPESEAFF.

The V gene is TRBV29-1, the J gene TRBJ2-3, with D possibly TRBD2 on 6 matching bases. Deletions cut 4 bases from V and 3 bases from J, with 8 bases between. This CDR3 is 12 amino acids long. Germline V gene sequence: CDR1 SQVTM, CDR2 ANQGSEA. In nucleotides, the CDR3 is TGCAGCGTTGTGGGGGGAACAGATACGCAGTATTTT. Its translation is CSVVGGTDTQYF.

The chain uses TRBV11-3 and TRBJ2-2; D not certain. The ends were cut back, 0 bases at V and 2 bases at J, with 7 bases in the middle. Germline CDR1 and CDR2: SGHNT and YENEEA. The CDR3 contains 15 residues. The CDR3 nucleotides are TGTGCCAGCAGCTTAGATGGACCTAACACCGGGGAGCTGTTTTTT. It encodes CASSLDGPNTGELFF.

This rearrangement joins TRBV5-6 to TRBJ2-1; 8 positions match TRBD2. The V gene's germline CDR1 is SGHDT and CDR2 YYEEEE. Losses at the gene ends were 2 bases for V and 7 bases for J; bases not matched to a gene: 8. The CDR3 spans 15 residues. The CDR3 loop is CASSFKREYPNEQFF. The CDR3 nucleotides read TGTGCCAGCAGCTTTAAGCGGGAGTATCCGAATGAGCAGTTCTTC.